What follows describes a single T cell receptor beta chain. Its antigen is not identified. The CDR3 sequence is 15 residues long. Germline CDR1 SEHNR, CDR2 FQNEAQ (reference sequence). Trimming removed 4 bases from V and 2 bases from J, with 15 bases in between. It was through 5'RACE template switching that TCR cDNA was made, with a universal primer site and UMIs added. TCRdb re-derived calls from the 5' RACE reads in MiXCR, one entry per CDR3 protein. The top ten clones hold around 33% of a sample with 150,000 to 200,000 distinct CDR3 sequences, 9.3% of them seen once. The data derive from a study of T cells after yellow fever vaccination. Study-wide points: Though it reached lower strength, the secondary response hit its peak faster, day 5 versus 15.

The clonotype originates from a man younger than 30 who received the YFV17D yellow fever vaccine. Sequenced material: CD8+ T cells sorted from PBMCs, taken 45 days after the yellow fever booster vaccination. The V call is TRBV7-9, the J call TRBJ2-7; D gene unclear. The CDR3: CASSSSTRDPYEQYF. The CDR3, as DNA: TGTGCCAGCAGCTCATCCACCCGAGACCCCTACGAGCAGTACTTC.